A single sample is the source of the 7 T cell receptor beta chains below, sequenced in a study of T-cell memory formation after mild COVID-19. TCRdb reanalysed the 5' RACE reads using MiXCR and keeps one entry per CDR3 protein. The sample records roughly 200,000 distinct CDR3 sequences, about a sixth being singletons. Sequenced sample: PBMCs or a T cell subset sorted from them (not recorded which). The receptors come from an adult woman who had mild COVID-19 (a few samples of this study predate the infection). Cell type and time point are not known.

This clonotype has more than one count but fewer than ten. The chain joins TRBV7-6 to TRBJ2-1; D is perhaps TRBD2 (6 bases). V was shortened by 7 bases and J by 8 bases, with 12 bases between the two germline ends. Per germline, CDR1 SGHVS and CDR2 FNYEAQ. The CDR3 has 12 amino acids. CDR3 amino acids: CASTPSGDEQFF. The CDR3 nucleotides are TGTGCCAGCACCCCCTCGGGGGATGAGCAGTTCTTC.

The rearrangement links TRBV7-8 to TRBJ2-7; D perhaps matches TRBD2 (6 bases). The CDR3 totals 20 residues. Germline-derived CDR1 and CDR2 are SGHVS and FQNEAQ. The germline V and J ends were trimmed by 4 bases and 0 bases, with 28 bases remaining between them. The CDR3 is CASSSQEGRGTWGSSYEQYF. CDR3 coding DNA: TGTGCCAGCAGCTCCCAAGAAGGGCGGGGAACTTGGGGGAGCTCCTACGAGCAGTACTTC.

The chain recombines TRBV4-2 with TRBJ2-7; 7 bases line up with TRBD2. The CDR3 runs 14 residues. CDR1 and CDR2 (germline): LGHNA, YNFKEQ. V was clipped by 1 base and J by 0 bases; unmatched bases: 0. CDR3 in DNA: TGTGCCAGCAGCCAAGGCGGGAGCTCCTACGAGCAGTACTTC. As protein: CASSQGGSSYEQYF.

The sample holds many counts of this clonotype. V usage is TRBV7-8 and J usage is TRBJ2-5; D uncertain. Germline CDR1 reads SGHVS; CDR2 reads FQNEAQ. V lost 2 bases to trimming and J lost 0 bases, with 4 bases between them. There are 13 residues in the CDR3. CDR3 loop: CASSLSYQETQYF. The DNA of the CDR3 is TGTGCCAGCAGCTTATCGTACCAAGAGACCCAGTACTTC.

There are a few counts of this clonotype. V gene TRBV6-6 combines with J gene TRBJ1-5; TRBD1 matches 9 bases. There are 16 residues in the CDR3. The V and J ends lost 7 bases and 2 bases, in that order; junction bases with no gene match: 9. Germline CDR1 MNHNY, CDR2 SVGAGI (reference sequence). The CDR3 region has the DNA TGTGCCAGCACCGGGACAGGGTATTACGGCAATCAGCCCCAGCATTTT. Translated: CASTGTGYYGNQPQHF.

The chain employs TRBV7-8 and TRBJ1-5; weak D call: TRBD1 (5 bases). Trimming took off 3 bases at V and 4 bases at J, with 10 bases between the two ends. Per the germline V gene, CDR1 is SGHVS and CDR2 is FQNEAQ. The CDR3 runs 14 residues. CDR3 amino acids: CASSFGTENQPQHF. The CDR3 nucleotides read TGTGCCAGCAGCTTTGGGACGGAGAATCAGCCCCAGCATTTT.

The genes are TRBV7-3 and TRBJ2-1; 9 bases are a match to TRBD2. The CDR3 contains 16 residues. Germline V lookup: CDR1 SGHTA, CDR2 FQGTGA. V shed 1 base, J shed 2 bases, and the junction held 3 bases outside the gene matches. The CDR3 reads CASSLNAGGPYNEQFF. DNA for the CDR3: TGTGCCAGCAGCTTAAATGCGGGAGGGCCCTACAATGAGCAGTTCTTC.